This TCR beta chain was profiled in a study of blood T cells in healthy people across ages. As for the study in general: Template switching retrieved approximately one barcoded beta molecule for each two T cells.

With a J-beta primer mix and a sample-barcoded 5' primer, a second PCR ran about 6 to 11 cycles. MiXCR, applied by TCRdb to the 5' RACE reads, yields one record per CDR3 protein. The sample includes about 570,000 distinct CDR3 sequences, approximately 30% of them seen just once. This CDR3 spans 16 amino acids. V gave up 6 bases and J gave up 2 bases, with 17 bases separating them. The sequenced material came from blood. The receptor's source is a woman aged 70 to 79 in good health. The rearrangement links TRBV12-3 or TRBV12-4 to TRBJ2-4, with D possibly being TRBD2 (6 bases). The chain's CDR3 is CASSSQLGLPKNIQYF. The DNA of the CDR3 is TGTGCCAGCAGCTCCCAACTAGGACTACCCAAAAACATTCAGTACTTC.